This record covers a single T cell receptor (beta chain). Its cognate antigen is unknown. The germline V gene has CDR1 SGHRS and CDR2 YFSETQ. V shed 0 bases and J 5 bases; nucleotides not matched to a gene: 4. The CDR3 is 15 residues long. The data belong to a study of type 1 regulatory T cells. Overall study: T-allo10 is an in vitro-generated, Tr1-enriched CD4 T cell product specific for alloantigen.

Study-level findings and limits: Compared with non-type 1 regulatory T cells, type 1 regulatory T cells showed a more restricted TCR repertoire.

TCRdb processed the reads anew with MiXCR; each CDR3 protein has one entry. Of tens of thousands of distinct CDR3 sequences detected, roughly 60% appear once; the ten largest clones hold over 1.5%. The source of this sequence is a human donor in good health. The source material was cultured non-Tr1 T cells, either the whole culture or a sorted T cell fraction (not recorded which). This rearrangement joins TRBV5-1 to TRBJ2-4; 8 nucleotides align to TRBD2. The CDR3 spells CASSLAGGQENIQYF. DNA for the CDR3: TGCGCCAGCAGCTTGGCGGGAGGGCAAGAAAACATTCAGTACTTC. Filled out from reference TRBV5-1 and TRBJ2-4, the complete variable domain reads KAGVTQTPRYLIKTRGQQVTLSCSPISGHRSVSWYQQTPGQGLQFLFEYFSETQRNKGNFPGRFSGRQFSNSRSEMNVSTLELGDSALYLCASSLAGGQENIQYFGAGTRLSVL.